This T cell receptor (beta chain) is from a study of spatial heterogeneity in lung cancer (dated by TCRdb to between 2017 and 2020). In terms of the full investigation: More beta-chain than alpha-chain transcripts were consistently detected, likely reflecting higher beta-chain transcript abundance. In the raw uncorrected reads, each unique combination of TCR and UMI appeared more than ten times on average. At surgery, both alpha and beta chains were TCR-sequenced in around 240 tumor regions, about 61 matched nontumor lung samples and a few dozen PBMC samples. The study linked features of the TCR repertoire to counts of nonsynonymous mutations, which were determined by whole-exome sequencing of tumor tissue. In non-small cell lung cancer, the study quantitatively compared TCR alpha and beta repertoires across several tumor regions, matched nontumor lung, and blood. Overall study outcomes, separate from this receptor: Confirming at a functional level the hypothesis that regional TCRs recognize regional mutations was considered to require additional single-cell paired TCR alpha and beta sequencing. Ubiquitous expanded tumor TCRs were detected in blood more often at tumor resection than at routine follow-up.

CDR1 and CDR2 are drawn from the germline V gene: SGHRS, YFSETQ. CDR3 length: 14 amino acids, cysteine to phenylalanine. The retained sequence is limited to the CDR3, 42 bases, with the frame set at the first base. V is pared back by 0 bases and J by 0 bases, with 4 bases lying between the germline termini. The meaning of the sample's time point label: sample taken at primary tumor resection. Samples were obtained from about 75 patients with early-stage, untreated non-small cell lung cancer from the lung TRACERx cohort. Whole RNA extracted from tumor and nontumor lung tissue, or from cryopreserved PBMC samples, was used for TCR sequencing without cell sorting. A patient was chosen for TCR sequencing only when enough RNA was available from at least two tumor regions. This clonotype was counted only a few times. Its cognate antigen has yet to be identified. The sample holds no much larger clone one base away, and base qualities are not on file.

Libraries were constructed by 5' RACE. Data came from a NextSeq 500. In the TCR library protocol, a unique molecular identifier was attached to each TCR cDNA molecule so that PCR and sequencing errors could be corrected. From the authors' description of their analysis: TCR identification, UMI-based error correction and CDR3 extraction were performed with Decombinator tools. TCRs above a frequency of 2 per 1,000, corresponding to the top 1% of the tumor frequency distribution, were defined as expanded. Renyi diversity was calculated using the R vegan package after each repertoire was subsampled 100 times to 5,000 TCRs. CDR3 similarity networks were built from amino acid triplet string-kernel similarity, with CDR3s being connected when pairwise similarity was above 0.82. The raw public reads went through TCRdb reprocessing: fastp at Q25, MiXCR clone calling, in-frame beta chains kept. CDR3 protein sequences are deduplicated, and each keeps its most common genes and DNA. The V and J calls and clone size are TCRdb's, not the authors'. The sample table holds more than 45,000 distinct CDR3 sequences, of which approximately 5% were seen once. The ten largest clones add up to roughly 11% of the sample.

This clonotype was sampled from a male donor with early-stage non-small cell lung cancer. Source: PBMCs, taken at surgery. The V gene is TRBV5-1 and the J gene is TRBJ2-1, with no D gene named confidently. The sequenced DNA: TGCGCCAGCAGCTTGGAGAGCTCCTACAATGAGCAGTTCTTC. Translated, this is CASSLESSYNEQFF.